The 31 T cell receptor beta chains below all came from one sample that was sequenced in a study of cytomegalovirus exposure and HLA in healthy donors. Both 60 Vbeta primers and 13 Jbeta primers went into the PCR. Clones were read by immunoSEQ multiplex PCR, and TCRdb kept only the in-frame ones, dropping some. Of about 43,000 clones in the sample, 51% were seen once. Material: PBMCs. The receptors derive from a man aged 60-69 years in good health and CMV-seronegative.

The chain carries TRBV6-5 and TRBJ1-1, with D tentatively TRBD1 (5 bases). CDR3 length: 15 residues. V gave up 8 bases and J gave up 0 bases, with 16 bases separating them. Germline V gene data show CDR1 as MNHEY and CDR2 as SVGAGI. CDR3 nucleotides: TGTGCCAGCCTCCCGTGGGGGGACCTGAACACTGAAGCTTTCTTT. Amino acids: CASLPWGDLNTEAFF.

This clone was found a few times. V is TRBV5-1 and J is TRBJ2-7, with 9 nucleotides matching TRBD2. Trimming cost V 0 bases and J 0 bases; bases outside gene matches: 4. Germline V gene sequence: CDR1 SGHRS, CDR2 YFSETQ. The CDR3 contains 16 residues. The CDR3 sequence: CASSLGASGTSYEQYF. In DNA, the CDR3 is TGCGCCAGCAGCTTGGGGGCTAGCGGGACCTCCTACGAGCAGTACTTC.

Written as DNA, the CDR3 is TGTGCCATCCAGAAGGGACTAGCGGGTTCGGAGGCCCAGTACTTC. It yields the protein CAIQKGLAGSEAQYF. The chain is built from TRBV10-3 and TRBJ2-5; 12 nucleotides match TRBD2. Germline V lookup: CDR1 ENHRY, CDR2 SYGVKD. The CDR3 runs to 15 residues. Trimming cost V 8 bases and J 9 bases; bases outside gene matches: 13.

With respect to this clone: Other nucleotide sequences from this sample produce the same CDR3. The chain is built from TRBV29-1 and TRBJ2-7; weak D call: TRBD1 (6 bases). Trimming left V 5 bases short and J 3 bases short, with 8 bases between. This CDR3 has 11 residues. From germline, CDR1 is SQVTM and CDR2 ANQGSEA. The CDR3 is CSVNRDYEQYF. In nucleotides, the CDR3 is TGCAGCGTTAACAGGGACTACGAGCAGTACTTC.

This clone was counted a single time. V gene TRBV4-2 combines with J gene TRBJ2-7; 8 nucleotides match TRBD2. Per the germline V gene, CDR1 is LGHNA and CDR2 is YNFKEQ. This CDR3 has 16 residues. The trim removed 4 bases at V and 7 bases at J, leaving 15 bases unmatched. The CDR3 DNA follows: TGTGCCAGCAGCCCCACCGGAAGCGGGGGTACCAAAGAGCAGTACTTC. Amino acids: CASSPTGSGGTKEQYF.

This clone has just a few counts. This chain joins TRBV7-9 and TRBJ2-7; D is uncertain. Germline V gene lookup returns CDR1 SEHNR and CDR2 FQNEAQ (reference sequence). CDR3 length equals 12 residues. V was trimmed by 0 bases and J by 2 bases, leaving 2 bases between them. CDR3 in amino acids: CASSLATYEQYF. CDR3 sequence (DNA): TGTGCCAGCAGCTTAGCTACCTACGAGCAGTACTTC.

The DNA for the CDR3 is TGCAGCGTTGGATCGGGCTACGAGCAGTACTTC. Protein product: CSVGSGYEQYF. The J gene is TRBJ2-7, the V gene TRBV29-1; D is unresolved. Per germline, CDR1 SQVTM and CDR2 ANQGSEA. This CDR3 has 11 residues. Trimming shortened V by 4 bases and J by 3 bases, and 7 bases separated the two germline ends.

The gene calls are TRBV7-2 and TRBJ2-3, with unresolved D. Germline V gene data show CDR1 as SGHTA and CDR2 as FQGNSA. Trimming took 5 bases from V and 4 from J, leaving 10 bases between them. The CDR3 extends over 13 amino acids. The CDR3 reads CASSPTGADTQYF. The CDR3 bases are TGTGCCAGCAGCCCCACCGGAGCAGATACGCAGTATTTT.

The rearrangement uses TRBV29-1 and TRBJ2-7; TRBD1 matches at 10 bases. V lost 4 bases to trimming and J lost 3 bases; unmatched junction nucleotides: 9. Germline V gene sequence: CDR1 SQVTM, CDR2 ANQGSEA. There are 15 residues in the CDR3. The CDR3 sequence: CSVVFLWTGGYEQYF. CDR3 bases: TGCAGCGTTGTTTTCCTCTGGACAGGGGGCTACGAGCAGTACTTC.

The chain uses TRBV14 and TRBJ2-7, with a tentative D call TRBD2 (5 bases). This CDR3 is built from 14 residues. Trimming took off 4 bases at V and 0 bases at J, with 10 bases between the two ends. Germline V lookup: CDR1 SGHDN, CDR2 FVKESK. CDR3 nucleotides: TGTGCCAGCAGCCGTCCGGGGAGCTCCTACGAGCAGTACTTC. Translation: CASSRPGSSYEQYF. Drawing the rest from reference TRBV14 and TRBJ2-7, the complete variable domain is EAGVTQFPSHSVIEKGQTVTLRCDPISGHDNLYWYRRVMGKEIKFLLHFVKESKQDESGMPNNRFLAERTGGTYSTLKVQPAELEDSGVYFCASSRPGSSYEQYFGPGTRLTVT.

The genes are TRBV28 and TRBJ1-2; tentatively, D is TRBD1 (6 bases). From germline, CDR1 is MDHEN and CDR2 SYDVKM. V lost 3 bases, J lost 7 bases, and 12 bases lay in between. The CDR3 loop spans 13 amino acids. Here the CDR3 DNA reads TGTGCCAGCAGTTTGGTGGGGGCGGGTGGCTACACCTTC. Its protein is CASSLVGAGGYTF.

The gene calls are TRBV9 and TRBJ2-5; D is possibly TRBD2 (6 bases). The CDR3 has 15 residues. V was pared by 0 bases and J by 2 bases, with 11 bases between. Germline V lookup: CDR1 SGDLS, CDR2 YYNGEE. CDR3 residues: CASSVGGATQETQYF. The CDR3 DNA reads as TGTGCCAGCAGCGTAGGCGGGGCGACACAAGAGACCCAGTACTTC.

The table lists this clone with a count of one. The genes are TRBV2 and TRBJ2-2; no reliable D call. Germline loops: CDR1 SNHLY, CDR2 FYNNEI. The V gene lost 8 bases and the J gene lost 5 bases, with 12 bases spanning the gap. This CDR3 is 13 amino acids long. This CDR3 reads CASSQYPTGELFF. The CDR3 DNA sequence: TGTGCCAGCTCCCAGTACCCGACCGGGGAGCTGTTTTTT.

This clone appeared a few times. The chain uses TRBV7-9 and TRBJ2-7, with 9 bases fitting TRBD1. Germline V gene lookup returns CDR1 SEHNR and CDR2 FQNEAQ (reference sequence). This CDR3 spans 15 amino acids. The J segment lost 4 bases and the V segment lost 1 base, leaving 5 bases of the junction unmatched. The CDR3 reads CASSLVQGAAYEQYF. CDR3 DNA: TGTGCCAGCAGCTTAGTACAGGGGGCCGCTTACGAGCAGTACTTC.

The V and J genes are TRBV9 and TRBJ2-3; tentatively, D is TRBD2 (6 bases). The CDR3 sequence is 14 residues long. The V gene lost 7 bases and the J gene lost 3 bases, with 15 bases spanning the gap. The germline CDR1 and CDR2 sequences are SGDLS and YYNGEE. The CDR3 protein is CASHPGLRTDTQYF. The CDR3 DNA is TGTGCCAGCCACCCGGGACTCCGAACAGATACGCAGTATTTT.

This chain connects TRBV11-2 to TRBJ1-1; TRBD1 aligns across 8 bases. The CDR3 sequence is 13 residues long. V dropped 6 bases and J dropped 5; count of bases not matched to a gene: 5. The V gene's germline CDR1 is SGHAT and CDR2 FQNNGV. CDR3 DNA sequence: TGTGCCAGCAGGTTAACAGGGGGAACTGAAGCTTTCTTT. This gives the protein CASRLTGGTEAFF.

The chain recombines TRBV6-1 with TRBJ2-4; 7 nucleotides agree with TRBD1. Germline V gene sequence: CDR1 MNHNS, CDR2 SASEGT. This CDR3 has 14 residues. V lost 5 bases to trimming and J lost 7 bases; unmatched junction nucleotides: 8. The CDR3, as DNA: TGTGCCAGCAGTCTCCGACAGGGTGTTAACATTCAGTACTTC. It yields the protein CASSLRQGVNIQYF.

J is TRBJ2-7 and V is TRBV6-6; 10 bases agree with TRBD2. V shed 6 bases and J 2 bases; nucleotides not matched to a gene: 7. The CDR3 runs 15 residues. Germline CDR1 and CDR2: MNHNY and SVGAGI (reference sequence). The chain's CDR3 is CASRRTSGSPYEQYF. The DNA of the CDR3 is TGTGCCAGCAGACGGACTAGCGGCAGCCCCTACGAGCAGTACTTC.

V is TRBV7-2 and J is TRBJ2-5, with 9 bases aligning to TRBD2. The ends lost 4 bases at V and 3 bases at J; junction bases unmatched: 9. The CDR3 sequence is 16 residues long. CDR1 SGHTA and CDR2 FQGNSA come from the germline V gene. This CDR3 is CASSSQREAGKETQYF. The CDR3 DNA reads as TGTGCCAGCAGCTCCCAGCGGGAGGCCGGGAAAGAGACCCAGTACTTC.

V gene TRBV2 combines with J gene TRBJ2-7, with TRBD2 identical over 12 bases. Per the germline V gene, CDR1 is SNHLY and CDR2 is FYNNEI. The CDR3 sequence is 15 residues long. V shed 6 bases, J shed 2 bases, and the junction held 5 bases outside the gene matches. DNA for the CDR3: TGTGCCAGCAGGAGTGGACTAGCGGGGCCCTACGAGCAGTACTTC. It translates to CASRSGLAGPYEQYF.

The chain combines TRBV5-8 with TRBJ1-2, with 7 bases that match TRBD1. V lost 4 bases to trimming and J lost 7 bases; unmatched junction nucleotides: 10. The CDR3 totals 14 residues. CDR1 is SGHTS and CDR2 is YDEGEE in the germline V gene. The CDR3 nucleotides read TGTGCCAGCAGCCTCGGACAGGCTAGCACTGGCTACACCTTC. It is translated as CASSLGQASTGYTF.

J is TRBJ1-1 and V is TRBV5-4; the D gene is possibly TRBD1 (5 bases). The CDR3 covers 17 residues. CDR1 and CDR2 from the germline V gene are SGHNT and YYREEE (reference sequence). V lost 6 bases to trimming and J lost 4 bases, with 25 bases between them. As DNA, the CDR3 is TGTGCCAGCACCACGGGGTTGAGGGGAGGGTTGGGCACTGAAGCTTTCTTT. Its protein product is CASTTGLRGGLGTEAFF.

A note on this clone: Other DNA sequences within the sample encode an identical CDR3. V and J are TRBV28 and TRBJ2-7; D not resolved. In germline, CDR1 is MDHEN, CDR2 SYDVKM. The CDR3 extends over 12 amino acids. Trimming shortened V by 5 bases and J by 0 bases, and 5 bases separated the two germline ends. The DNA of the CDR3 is TGTGCCAGCAGTCTTAGCTCCTACGAGCAGTACTTC. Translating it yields CASSLSSYEQYF.

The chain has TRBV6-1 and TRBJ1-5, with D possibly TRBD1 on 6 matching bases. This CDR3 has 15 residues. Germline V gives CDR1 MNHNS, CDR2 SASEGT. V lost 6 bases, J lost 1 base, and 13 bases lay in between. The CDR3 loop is CASSHTGWSNQPQHF. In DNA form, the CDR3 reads TGTGCCAGCAGCCATACAGGGTGGAGCAATCAGCCCCAGCATTTT.

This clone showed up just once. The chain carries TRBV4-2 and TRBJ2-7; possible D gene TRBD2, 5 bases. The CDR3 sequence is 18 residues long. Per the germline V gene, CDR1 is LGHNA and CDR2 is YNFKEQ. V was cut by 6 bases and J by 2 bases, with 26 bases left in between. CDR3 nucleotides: TGTGCCAGCAGTGAGACGGTACCGGGAAGCGGATCAACCTACGAGCAGTACTTC. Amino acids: CASSETVPGSGSTYEQYF.

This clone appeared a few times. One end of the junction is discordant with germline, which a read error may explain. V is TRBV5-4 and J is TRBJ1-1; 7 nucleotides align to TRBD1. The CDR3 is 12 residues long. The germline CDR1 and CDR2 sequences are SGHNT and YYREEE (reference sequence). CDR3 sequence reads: CASSPEGAEAFF. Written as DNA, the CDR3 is TGTGCCAGCAGCCCGGAGGGGGCTGAGGCTTTCTTT.

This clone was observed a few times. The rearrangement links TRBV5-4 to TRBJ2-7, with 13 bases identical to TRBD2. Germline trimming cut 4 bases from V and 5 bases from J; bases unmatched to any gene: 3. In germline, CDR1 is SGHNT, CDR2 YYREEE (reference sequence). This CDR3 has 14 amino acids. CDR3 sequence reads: CASSHGLAGDEQYF. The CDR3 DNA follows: TGTGCCAGCAGCCATGGACTAGCGGGAGACGAGCAGTACTTC.

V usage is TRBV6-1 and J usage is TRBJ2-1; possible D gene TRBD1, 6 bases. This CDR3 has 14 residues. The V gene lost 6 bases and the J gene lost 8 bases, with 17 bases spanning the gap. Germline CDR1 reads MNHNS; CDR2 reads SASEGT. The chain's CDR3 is CASREQGLSDEQFF. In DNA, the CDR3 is TGTGCCAGCAGGGAGCAGGGGCTAAGCGATGAGCAGTTCTTC.

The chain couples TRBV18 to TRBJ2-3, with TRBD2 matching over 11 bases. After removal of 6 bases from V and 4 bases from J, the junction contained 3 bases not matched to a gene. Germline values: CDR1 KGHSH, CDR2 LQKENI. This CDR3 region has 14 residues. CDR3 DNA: TGTGCCAGCTCTTGGACTAGCGGGTCAGATACGCAGTATTTT. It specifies CASSWTSGSDTQYF.

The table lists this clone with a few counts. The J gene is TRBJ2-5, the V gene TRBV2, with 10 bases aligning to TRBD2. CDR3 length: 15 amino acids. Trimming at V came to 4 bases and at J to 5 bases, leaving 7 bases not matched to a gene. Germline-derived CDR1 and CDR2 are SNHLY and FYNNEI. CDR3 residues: CASSVSAGGAETQYF. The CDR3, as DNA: TGTGCCAGCAGTGTTTCAGCGGGAGGGGCCGAGACCCAGTACTTC. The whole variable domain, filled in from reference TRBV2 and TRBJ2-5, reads EPEVTQTPSHQVTQMGQEVILRCVPISNHLYFYWYRQILGQKVEFLVSFYNNEISEKSEIFDDQFSVERPDGSNFTLKIRSTKLEDSAMYFCASSVSAGGAETQYFGPGTRLLVL.

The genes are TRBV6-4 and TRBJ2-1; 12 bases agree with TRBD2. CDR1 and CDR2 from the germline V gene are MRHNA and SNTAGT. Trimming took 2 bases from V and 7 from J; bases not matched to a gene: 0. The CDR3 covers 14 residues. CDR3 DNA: TGTGCCAGCAGTGACCTAGCGGGAGGGAATGAGCAGTTCTTC. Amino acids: CASSDLAGGNEQFF.